A single sample gave rise to the 8 T cell receptor beta chains below, sequenced in a study of blood T cells in healthy people across ages. The second PCR ran roughly 6 to 12 cycles with a sample-barcoded 5' primer and J-beta primers. TCRdb redid the calling of the 5' RACE reads with MiXCR, one entry per CDR3 protein. The repertoire holds about 1.4 million distinct CDR3 sequences, roughly 59% seen once, with 6.7% in the top ten. Sequenced input: blood. The receptors here all came from a young man in good health.

The V and J genes are TRBV6-1 and TRBJ1-6; 8 bases line up with TRBD1. J gave up 8 bases and V 4 bases, and 13 bases lay outside the gene matches. CDR1 is MNHNS, CDR2 SASEGT, per germline. This CDR3 is built from 17 residues. The CDR3 region is CASSVGTGTMVDSPLHF. DNA for the CDR3: TGTGCCAGCAGTGTGGGGACAGGAACGATGGTAGATTCACCCCTCCACTTT.

This chain joins TRBV28 and TRBJ2-4; D is uncertain. Germline lookup yields CDR1 MDHEN and CDR2 SYDVKM. Trimming stripped 6 bases from V and 3 bases from J, with 15 bases between. There are 15 residues in the CDR3. CDR3 residues: CASRLRRSIKNIQYF. For the CDR3, the DNA is TGTGCCAGCAGACTGAGACGATCAATCAAAAACATTCAGTACTTC.

J is TRBJ2-5 and V is TRBV5-5; D uncertain. The J call is uncertain, as TRBJ2-7 better fits the DNA end. Germline V gene data show CDR1 as SGHKS and CDR2 as YYEKEE (reference sequence). The CDR3 is 16 amino acids. The chain's CDR3 is CASSLLAPSSGYEQYF. The CDR3 DNA sequence: TGTGCCAGCAGCTTGTTGGCTCCGTCCAGTGGGTACGAGCAGTACTTC.

The chain couples TRBV4-1 to TRBJ2-5; a weak D match, TRBD2 (6 bases). The tail of the sequence fits TRBJ2-7 better, so the J call may be wrong. Germline assignment: CDR1 MGHRA and CDR2 YSYEKL. CDR3 length: 13 residues. Here the CDR3 reads CASSGDLLYEQYF. Written as DNA, the CDR3 is TGCGCCAGCAGCGGGGACTTACTCTACGAGCAGTACTTC.

This sequence joins TRBV7-9 and TRBJ2-2; D tentatively fits TRBD1 or TRBD2 (6 bases each). This CDR3 has 16 residues. Trimming stripped 3 bases from V and 0 bases from J, with 11 bases between. The germline CDR1 and CDR2 sequences are SEHNR and FQNEAQ (reference sequence). DNA for the CDR3: TGTGCCAGCAGCTTTACAGGGACTCCGAACACCGGGGAGCTGTTTTTT. As protein: CASSFTGTPNTGELFF.

This sequence joins TRBV6-2 or TRBV6-3 and TRBJ2-1; possible D gene TRBD2, 5 bases. V was pared by 7 bases and J by 8 bases, with 9 bases between. The CDR3 is 11 residues long. The germline V gene encodes CDR1 MNHEY and CDR2 SVGEGT. CDR3 sequence reads: CASTNGDEQFF. Written as DNA, the CDR3 is TGTGCCAGCACCAACGGGGATGAGCAGTTCTTC.

This chain connects TRBV7-9 to TRBJ2-1, with TRBD1 identical over 8 bases. This CDR3 is built from 16 residues. J lost 2 bases, V lost 4 bases, and 7 bases had no gene match. CDR1 is SEHNR, CDR2 FQNEAQ, per germline (reference sequence). Written as DNA, the CDR3 is TGTGCCAGCAGCTCAAACCGGGACAGGACCTACAATGAGCAGTTCTTC. Translation: CASSSNRDRTYNEQFF. The entire variable domain, with the rest obtained from reference TRBV7-9 and TRBJ2-1, is as follows: DTGVSQNPRHKITKRGQNVTFRCDPISEHNRLYWYRQTLGQGPEFLTYFQNEAQLEKSRLLSDRFSAERPKGSFSTLEIQRTEQGDSAMYLCASSSNRDRTYNEQFFGPGTRLTVL.

Only one count was recorded for this clonotype. This sequence joins TRBV25-1 and TRBJ2-7; D gene unclear. The CDR3 is 12 residues long. V lost 8 bases and J lost 6, with 14 bases in between. Germline V lookup: CDR1 MGHDK, CDR2 SYGVNS. CDR3 residues: CASSGRSSEQYF. The DNA of the CDR3 is TGTGCCAGCTCCGGACGGTCTTCCGAGCAGTACTTC.